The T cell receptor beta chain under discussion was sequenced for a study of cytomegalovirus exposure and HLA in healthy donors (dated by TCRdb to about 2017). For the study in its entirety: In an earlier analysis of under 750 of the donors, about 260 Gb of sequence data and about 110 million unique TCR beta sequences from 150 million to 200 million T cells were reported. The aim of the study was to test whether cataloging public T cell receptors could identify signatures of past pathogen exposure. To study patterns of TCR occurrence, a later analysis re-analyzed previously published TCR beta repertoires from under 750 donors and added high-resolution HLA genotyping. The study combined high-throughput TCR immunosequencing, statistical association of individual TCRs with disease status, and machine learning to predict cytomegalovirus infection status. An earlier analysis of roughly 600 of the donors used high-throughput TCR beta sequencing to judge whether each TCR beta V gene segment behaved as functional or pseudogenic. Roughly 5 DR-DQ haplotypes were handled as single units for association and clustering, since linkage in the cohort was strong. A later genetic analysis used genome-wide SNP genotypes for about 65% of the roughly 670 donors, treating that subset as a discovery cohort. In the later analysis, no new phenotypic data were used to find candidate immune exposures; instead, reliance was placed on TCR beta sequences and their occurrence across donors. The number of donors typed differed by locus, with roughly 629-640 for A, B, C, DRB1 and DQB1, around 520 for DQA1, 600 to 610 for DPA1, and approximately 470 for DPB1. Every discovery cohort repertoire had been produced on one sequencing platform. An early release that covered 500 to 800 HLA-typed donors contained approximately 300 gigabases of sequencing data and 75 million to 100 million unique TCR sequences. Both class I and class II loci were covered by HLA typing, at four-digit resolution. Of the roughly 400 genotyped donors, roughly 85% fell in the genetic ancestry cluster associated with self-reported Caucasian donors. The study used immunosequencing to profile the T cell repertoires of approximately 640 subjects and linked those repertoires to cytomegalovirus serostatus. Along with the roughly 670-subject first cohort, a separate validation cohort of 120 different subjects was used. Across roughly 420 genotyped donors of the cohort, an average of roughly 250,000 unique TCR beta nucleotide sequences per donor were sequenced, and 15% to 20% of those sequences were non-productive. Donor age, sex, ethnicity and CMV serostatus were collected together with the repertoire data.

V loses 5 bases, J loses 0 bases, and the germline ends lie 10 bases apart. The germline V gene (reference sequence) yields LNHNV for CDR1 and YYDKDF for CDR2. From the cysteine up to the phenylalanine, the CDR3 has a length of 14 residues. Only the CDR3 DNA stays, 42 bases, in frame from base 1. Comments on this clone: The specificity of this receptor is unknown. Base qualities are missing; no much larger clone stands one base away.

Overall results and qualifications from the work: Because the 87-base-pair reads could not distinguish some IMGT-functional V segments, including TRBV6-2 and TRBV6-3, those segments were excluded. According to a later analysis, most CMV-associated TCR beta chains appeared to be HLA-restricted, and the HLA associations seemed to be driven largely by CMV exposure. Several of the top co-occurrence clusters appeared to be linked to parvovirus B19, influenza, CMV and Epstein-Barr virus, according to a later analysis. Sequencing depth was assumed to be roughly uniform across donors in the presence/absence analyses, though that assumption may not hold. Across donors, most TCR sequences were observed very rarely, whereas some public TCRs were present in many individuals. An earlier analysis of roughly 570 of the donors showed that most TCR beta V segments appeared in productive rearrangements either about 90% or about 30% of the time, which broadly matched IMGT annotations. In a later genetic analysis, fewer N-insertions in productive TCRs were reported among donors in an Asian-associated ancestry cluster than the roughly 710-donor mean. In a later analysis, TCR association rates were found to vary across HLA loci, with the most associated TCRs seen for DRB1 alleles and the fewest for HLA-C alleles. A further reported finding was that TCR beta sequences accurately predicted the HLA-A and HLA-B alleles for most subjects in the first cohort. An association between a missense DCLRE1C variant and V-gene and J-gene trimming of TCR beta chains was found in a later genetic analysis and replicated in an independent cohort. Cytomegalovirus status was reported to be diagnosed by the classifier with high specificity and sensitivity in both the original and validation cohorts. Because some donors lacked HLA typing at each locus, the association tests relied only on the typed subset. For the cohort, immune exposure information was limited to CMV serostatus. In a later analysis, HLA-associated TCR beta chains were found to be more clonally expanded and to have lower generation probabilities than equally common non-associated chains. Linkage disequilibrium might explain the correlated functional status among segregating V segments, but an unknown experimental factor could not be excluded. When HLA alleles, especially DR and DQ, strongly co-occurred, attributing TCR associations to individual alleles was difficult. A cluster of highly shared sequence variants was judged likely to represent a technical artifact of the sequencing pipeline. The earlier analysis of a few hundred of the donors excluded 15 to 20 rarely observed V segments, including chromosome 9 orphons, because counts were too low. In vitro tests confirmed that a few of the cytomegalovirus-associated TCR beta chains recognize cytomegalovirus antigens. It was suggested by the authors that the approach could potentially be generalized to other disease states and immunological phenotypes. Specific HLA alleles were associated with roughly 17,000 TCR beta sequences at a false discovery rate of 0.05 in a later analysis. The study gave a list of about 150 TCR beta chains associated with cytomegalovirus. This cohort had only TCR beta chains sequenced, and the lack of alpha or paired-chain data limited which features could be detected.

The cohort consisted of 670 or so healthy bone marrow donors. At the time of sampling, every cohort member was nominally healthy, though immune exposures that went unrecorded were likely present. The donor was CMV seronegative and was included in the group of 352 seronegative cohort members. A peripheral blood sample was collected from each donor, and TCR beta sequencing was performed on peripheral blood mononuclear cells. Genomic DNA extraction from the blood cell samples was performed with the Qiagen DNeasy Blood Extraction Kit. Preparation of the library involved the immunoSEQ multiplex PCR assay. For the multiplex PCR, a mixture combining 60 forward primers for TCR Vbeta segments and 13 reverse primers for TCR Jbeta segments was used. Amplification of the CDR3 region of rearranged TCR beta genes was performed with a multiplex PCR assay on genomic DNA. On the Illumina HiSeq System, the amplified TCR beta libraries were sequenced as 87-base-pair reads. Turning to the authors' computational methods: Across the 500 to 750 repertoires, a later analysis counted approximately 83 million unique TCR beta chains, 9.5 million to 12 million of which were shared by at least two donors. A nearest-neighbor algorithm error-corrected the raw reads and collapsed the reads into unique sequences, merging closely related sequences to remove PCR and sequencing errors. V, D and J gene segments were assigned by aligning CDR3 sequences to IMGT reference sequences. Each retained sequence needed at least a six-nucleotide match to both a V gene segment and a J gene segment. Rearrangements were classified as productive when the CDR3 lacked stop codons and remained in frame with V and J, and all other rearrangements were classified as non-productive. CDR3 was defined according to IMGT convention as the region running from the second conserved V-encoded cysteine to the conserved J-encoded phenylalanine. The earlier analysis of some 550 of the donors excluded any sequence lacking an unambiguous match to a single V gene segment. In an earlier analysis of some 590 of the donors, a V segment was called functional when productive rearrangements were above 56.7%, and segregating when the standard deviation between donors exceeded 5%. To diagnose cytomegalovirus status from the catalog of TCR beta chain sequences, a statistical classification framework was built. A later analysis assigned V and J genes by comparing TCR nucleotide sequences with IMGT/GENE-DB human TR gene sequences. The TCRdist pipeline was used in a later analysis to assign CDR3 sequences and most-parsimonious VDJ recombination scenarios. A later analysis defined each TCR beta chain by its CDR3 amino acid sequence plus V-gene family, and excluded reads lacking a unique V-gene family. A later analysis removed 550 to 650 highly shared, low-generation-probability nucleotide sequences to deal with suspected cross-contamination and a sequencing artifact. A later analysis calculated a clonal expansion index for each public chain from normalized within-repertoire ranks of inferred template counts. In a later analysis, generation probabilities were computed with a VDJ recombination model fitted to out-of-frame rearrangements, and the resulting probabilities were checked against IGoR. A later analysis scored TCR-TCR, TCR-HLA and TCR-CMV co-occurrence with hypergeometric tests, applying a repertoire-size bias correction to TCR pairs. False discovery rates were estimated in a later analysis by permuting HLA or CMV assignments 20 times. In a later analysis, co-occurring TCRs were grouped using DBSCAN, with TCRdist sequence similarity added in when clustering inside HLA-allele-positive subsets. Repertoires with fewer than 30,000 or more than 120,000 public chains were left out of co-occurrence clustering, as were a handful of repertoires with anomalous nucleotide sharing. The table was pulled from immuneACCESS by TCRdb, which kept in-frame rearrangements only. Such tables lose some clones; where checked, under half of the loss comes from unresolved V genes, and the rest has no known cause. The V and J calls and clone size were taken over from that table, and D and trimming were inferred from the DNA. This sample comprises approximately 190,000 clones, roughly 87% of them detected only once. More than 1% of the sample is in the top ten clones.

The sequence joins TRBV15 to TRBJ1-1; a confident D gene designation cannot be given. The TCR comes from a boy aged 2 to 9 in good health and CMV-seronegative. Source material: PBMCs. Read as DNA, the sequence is TGTGCCACCAGCGAAAGAAGAGTGAACACTGAAGCTTTCTTT. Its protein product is CATSERRVNTEAFF.